The 28 T cell receptor beta chains below were found in one sample sequenced in a study of cytomegalovirus exposure and HLA in healthy donors. Vbeta (60) and Jbeta (13) primers were used in the PCR. Clones were sequenced by immunoSEQ multiplex PCR, and TCRdb holds only the in-frame ones, with some missing. The sample contains some 130,000 clones, over 70% of which appear only once. The sample comprised PBMCs. These receptors came from a man aged 40-55 years in good health and CMV-seronegative.

This chain links TRBV27 with TRBJ2-2; TRBD2 matches 12 bases. Germline V gives CDR1 MNHEY, CDR2 SMNVEV (reference sequence). The CDR3 is 13 amino acids. Trimming cost V 11 bases and J 7 bases; bases outside gene matches: 5. The CDR3, as DNA: TGTGCCTCTGGACTAGCGGGATACGGGGAGCTGTTTTTT. It translates to CASGLAGYGELFF.

This clone occurred once. The J gene is TRBJ1-1, the V gene TRBV29-1; maybe TRBD1 (5 bases). CDR1 SQVTM and CDR2 ANQGSEA come from the germline V gene. This CDR3 region has 13 residues. V was clipped by 3 bases and J by 2 bases, with 10 bases between them. DNA of the CDR3: TGCAGCGTTGATACGGGGGGAAACACTGAAGCTTTCTTT. It translates to CSVDTGGNTEAFF.

This clone has a single count. The V call is TRBV5-4, the J call TRBJ2-1; maybe TRBD1 (6 bases). V lost 4 bases, J lost 5 bases, and 10 bases lay in between. This CDR3 comprises 13 residues. Germline CDR1 and CDR2: SGHNT and YYREEE (reference sequence). The CDR3 spells CASSAGQNNEQFF. The CDR3 nucleotides read TGTGCCAGCAGCGCCGGACAGAACAATGAGCAGTTCTTC.

V gene TRBV5-6 combines with J gene TRBJ1-1; TRBD1 matches at 7 bases. V trimming: 2 bases; J trimming: 0 bases; junction bases outside the gene matches: 10. CDR1 and CDR2 (germline): SGHDT, YYEEEE. The CDR3 runs to 17 residues. The CDR3 loop reads CASSLIWNRGVNTEAFF. CDR3 bases: TGTGCCAGCAGCTTAATCTGGAACAGGGGCGTGAACACTGAAGCTTTCTTT.

The J gene is TRBJ2-1, the V gene TRBV9; 14 nucleotides line up with TRBD2. J lost 1 base, V lost 5 bases, and 8 bases had no gene match. The CDR3 covers 18 residues. Germline V gene lookup returns CDR1 SGDLS and CDR2 YYNGEE. The CDR3 loop reads CASSDGLAGGGSYNEQFF. CDR3 nucleotide sequence: TGTGCCAGCAGTGACGGACTAGCGGGAGGTGGGTCCTACAATGAGCAGTTCTTC.

The rearrangement uses TRBV25-1 and TRBJ2-2; maybe TRBD1 (6 bases). CDR1 MGHDK and CDR2 SYGVNS come from the germline V gene. V was shortened by 11 bases and J by 0 bases, with 13 bases between the two germline ends. CDR3 length: 14 amino acids. CDR3 protein: CASTDRSNTGELFF. The CDR3 DNA reads TGTGCCTCCACCGACAGGTCGAACACCGGGGAGCTGTTTTTT.

V is TRBV6-5 and J is TRBJ1-2; 7 nucleotides agree with TRBD1. Trimming took 2 bases from V and 5 from J; bases not matched to a gene: 8. Germline lookup yields CDR1 MNHEY and CDR2 SVGAGI. This CDR3 is 15 amino acids long. The CDR3 nucleotides read TGTGCCAGCAGTTACCTGAGGCAGGGGGTTTATGGCTACACCTTC. The encoded protein is CASSYLRQGVYGYTF.

The gene calls are TRBV5-8 and TRBJ1-4, with no clear D. The CDR3 covers 17 residues. From germline, CDR1 is SGHTS and CDR2 YDEGEE. Trimming shortened V by 0 bases and J by 6 bases, and 18 bases separated the two germline ends. The CDR3 protein is CASSLGLTFGSYEKLFF. CDR3 in DNA: TGTGCCAGCAGCTTGGGACTAACGTTCGGGTCCTATGAAAAACTGTTTTTT. Looking up the rest from reference TRBV5-8 and TRBJ1-4 gives the full variable domain: EAGVTQSPTHLIKTRGQQATLRCSPISGHTSVYWYQQALGLGLQFLLWYDEGEERNRGNFPPRFSGRQFPNYSSELNVNALELEDSALYLCASSLGLTFGSYEKLFFGSGTQLSVL.

V is TRBV30 and J is TRBJ1-5; D may be TRBD1 (6 bases). The CDR3 spans 13 residues. V lost 5 bases, J lost 4 bases, and 12 bases lay in between. Germline CDR1 GTSNPN, CDR2 SVGIG (reference sequence). The CDR3 DNA reads as TGTGCCTGGGGACAGAGAACGAATCAGCCCCAGCATTTT. Translated, it gives CAWGQRTNQPQHF.

In nucleotides, the CDR3 is TGTGCCAGCAGCTTAGCCTACGGCAATGAGCAGTTCTTC. Amino acid sequence: CASSLAYGNEQFF. This rearrangement joins TRBV7-7 to TRBJ2-1, with D hard to call. Looked up from germline, CDR1 is SSHAT and CDR2 is FNYEAQ (reference sequence). CDR3 length: 13 residues. V lost 0 bases and J 6 bases, leaving 6 bases between the germline ends.

The chain recombines TRBV28 with TRBJ2-1; 14 bases fit TRBD2. Germline V CDR1 and CDR2: MDHEN, SYDVKM. Trimming took 5 bases from V and 12 from J; bases not matched to a gene: 9. The CDR3 loop spans 15 amino acids. The CDR3 DNA follows: TGTGCCAGCAGTGGACCGGGGACTAGCGGGAGTAGGCAGTTCTTC. It specifies CASSGPGTSGSRQFF.

This clone was picked up a small number of times. This chain joins TRBV30 and TRBJ1-5; D remains unclear. Germline V gene sequence: CDR1 GTSNPN, CDR2 SVGIG (reference sequence). This CDR3 region has 13 residues. With 0 bases removed from V and 3 bases from J, the gap between germline ends came to 6 bases. The CDR3 coding sequence is TGTGCCTGGAGTGTACAACCCAATCAGCCCCAGCATTTT. Its protein is CAWSVQPNQPQHF.

The sample holds a few counts of this clone. The chain employs TRBV6-1 and TRBJ1-1; TRBD1 matches at 9 bases. CDR3 length equals 16 residues. V lost 4 bases and J lost 0; bases outside the gene matches: 6. Looked up from germline, CDR1 is MNHNS and CDR2 is SASEGT. CDR3 loop: CASSAQGAGMNTEAFF. CDR3 DNA: TGTGCCAGCAGTGCACAGGGGGCGGGGATGAACACTGAAGCTTTCTTT.

With respect to this clone: Other DNA sequences within the sample encode an identical CDR3. The rearrangement joins TRBV4-3 to TRBJ2-5; TRBD1 matches at 9 bases. The V gene's germline CDR1 is LGHNA and CDR2 YSLEER. Unmatched junction bases numbered 3, after V lost 2 bases and J lost 5 bases. The CDR3 spans 14 residues. CDR3 in DNA: TGCGCCAGCAGCCAAACAGGGGGCCGGGAGACCCAGTACTTC. It yields the protein CASSQTGGRETQYF.

The chain uses TRBV30 and TRBJ2-2, with 7 bases identical to TRBD1. The CDR3 sequence is 15 residues long. Losses at the gene ends were 0 bases for V and 0 bases for J; bases not matched to a gene: 1. CDR1 GTSNPN and CDR2 SVGIG come from the germline V gene (reference sequence). CDR3 DNA sequence: TGTGCCTGGAGTGTAGGGACAGCGAACACCGGGGAGCTGTTTTTT. Protein: CAWSVGTANTGELFF.

Only a few counts were recorded for this clone. This rearrangement joins TRBV6-5 to TRBJ1-2, with unresolved D. Trimming took off 5 bases at V and 7 bases at J, with 14 bases between the two ends. CDR1 is MNHEY, CDR2 SVGAGI, per germline. There are 13 residues in the CDR3. The CDR3 DNA follows: TGTGCCAGCAGTAACTTCGTGGAGGGTGGCTACACCTTC. The encoded protein is CASSNFVEGGYTF.

V and J are TRBV12-2 and TRBJ1-4. TRBV12-2 is classified as a pseudogene. The CDR3 loop spans 13 amino acids. The CDR3: CASRLGRDEKLFF. The CDR3 DNA reads TGTGCCTCACGACTGGGGAGGGATGAAAAACTGTTTTTT.

The rearrangement links TRBV30 to TRBJ2-2; 7 nucleotides match TRBD2. Germline lookup yields CDR1 GTSNPN and CDR2 SVGIG (reference sequence). Trimming at V came to 1 base and at J to 6 bases, leaving 2 bases not matched to a gene. The CDR3 has 13 residues. The CDR3 region has the DNA TGTGCCTGGAGTGGACTAGCAGCCGGGGAGCTGTTTTTT. Protein product: CAWSGLAAGELFF.

The chain uses TRBV30 and TRBJ1-5; D gene uncertain. The V gene lost 0 bases and the J gene lost 6 bases, with 12 bases spanning the gap. The CDR3 is 14 residues long. Germline CDR1 is GTSNPN and CDR2 is SVGIG (reference sequence). Written as DNA, the CDR3 is TGTGCCTGGAGTGTAAGCCGCCTCTTTCAGCCCCAGCATTTT. This gives the protein CAWSVSRLFQPQHF. Using reference TRBV30 and TRBJ1-5 for the parts outside the CDR3, the full variable domain is SQTIHQWPATLVQPVGSPLSLECTVEGTSNPNLYWYRQAAGRGLQLLFYSVGIGQISSEVPQNLSASRPQDRQFILSSKKLLLSDSGFYLCAWSVSRLFQPQHFGDGTRLSIL.

This clone came up once. The V and J genes are TRBV10-3 and TRBJ1-5, with 10 bases aligning to TRBD1. V dropped 6 bases and J dropped 3; count of bases not matched to a gene: 5. Looked up from germline, CDR1 is ENHRY and CDR2 is SYGVKD. The CDR3 spans 15 residues. In nucleotides, the CDR3 is TGTGCCATCAGCGGACAGGGGGGAATCAATCAGCCCCAGCATTTT. Translated, it gives CAISGQGGINQPQHF.

The chain combines TRBV27 with TRBJ2-7, with 9 bases matching TRBD1. The V gene's germline CDR1 is MNHEY and CDR2 SMNVEV (reference sequence). CDR3 length: 15 amino acids. V dropped 6 bases and J dropped 0; count of bases not matched to a gene: 6. In nucleotides, the CDR3 is TGTGCCAGCAGGAATCCGGGACAGGGCTCCTACGAGCAGTACTTC. Its translation: CASRNPGQGSYEQYF.

The gene calls are TRBV19 and TRBJ2-7; 7 bases map to TRBD2. V lost 10 bases, J lost 1 base, and 10 bases stayed unmatched. This CDR3 has 14 amino acids. Germline values: CDR1 LNHDA, CDR2 SQIVND (reference sequence). CDR3 residues: CAKSLAGLSYEQYF. The CDR3 nucleotides read TGTGCCAAATCCTTAGCGGGTCTATCCTACGAGCAGTACTTC.

The gene calls are TRBV6-4 and TRBJ1-1; D unresolved. The V gene's germline CDR1 is MRHNA and CDR2 SNTAGT. The V and J ends lost 5 bases and 1 base respectively, with 8 bases between them. The CDR3 is 13 amino acids. CDR3 sequence (DNA): TGTGCCAGCAGTTTTTCAGAGAACACTGAAGCTTTCTTT. Amino acids: CASSFSENTEAFF.

This clone has a handful of counts. The V call is TRBV6-1, the J call TRBJ1-1, with 9 bases matching TRBD1. Germline loops: CDR1 MNHNS, CDR2 SASEGT. The CDR3 sequence is 14 residues long. The ends lost 5 bases at V and 8 bases at J; junction bases unmatched: 9. The CDR3 region has the DNA TGTGCCAGCAGTCCTGGACAGGGGTTTTCAGAAGCTTTCTTT. It codes for CASSPGQGFSEAFF.

This rearrangement joins TRBV5-1 to TRBJ2-1; TRBD2 is a possible D gene (5 bases). The CDR3 runs 14 residues. Germline V lookup: CDR1 SGHRS, CDR2 YFSETQ. The germline V and J ends were trimmed by 7 bases and 1 base, with 12 bases remaining between them. The CDR3 DNA reads TGCGCCAGCGGACCGGGGTCATCCTACAATGAGCAGTTCTTC. It is translated as CASGPGSSYNEQFF.

This chain uses TRBV5-1 with TRBJ1-5; D is ambiguous. Trimming cost V 0 bases and J 6 bases, with 7 bases left between them. This CDR3 spans 13 amino acids. The V gene's germline CDR1 is SGHRS and CDR2 YFSETQ. CDR3 bases: TGCGCCAGCAGCTTGGAGGGAGTTCAGCCCCAGCATTTT. The encoded protein is CASSLEGVQPQHF.

The chain couples TRBV28 to TRBJ1-2; D unresolved. Per the germline V gene, CDR1 is MDHEN and CDR2 is SYDVKM. Trimming cost V 5 bases and J 4 bases, with 11 bases left between them. This CDR3 spans 13 amino acids. The CDR3 bases are TGTGCCAGCAGTGAAACAAGTCTCTATGGCTACACCTTC. This gives the protein CASSETSLYGYTF.

The rearrangement links TRBV19 to TRBJ2-7; 8 positions agree with TRBD2. In germline, CDR1 is LNHDA, CDR2 SQIVND (reference sequence). CDR3 length: 14 residues. V dropped 7 bases and J dropped 6; count of bases not matched to a gene: 11. CDR3 loop: CASNWGAGAVEQYF. The CDR3 nucleotides are TGTGCCAGTAATTGGGGAGCGGGGGCCGTCGAGCAGTACTTC.